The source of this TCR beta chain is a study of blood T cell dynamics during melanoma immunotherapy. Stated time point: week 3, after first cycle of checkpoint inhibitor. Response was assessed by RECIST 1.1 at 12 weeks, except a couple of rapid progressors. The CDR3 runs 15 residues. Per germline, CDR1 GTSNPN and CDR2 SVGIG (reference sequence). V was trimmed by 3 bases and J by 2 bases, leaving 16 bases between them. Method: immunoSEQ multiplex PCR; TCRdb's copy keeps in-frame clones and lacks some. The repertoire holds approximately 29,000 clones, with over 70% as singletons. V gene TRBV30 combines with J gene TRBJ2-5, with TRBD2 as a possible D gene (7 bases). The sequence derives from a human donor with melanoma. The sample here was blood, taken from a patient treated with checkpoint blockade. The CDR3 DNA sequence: TGTGCCTGGAGAAAGAGGGGGGGCCGTCAAGAGACCCAGTACTTC. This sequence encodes CAWRKRGGRQETQYF.